Each of the 22 T cell receptor beta chains below was sequenced from the same sample in a study of regulatory T cells in long-lasting Graves disease. As to time point: newly diagnosed GD, antithyroid drugs for less than 3 months. With RNA extracted from PBMCs as input, the TCR library was made. iRepertoire HTBI primers and Arm-PCR of CDR3 regions built TCR beta libraries. TCRdb ran MiXCR on the multiplex PCR reads and lists one entry per CDR3 protein. Here the sample spans around 230,000 distinct CDR3 sequences, approximately 20% being singletons. The specimen was peripheral blood mononuclear cells (PBMCs), collected at new diagnosis, from a patient treated with antithyroid drugs. These receptors were taken from a female donor with Graves disease.

This clonotype was counted ten times or more. The CDR3 spells CASSQEGSYEQYF. DNA for the CDR3: TGTGCCAGCAGCCAAGAAGGCTCCTACGAGCAGTACTTC. V usage is TRBV3-1 and J usage is TRBJ2-7; D is unclear. This CDR3 has 13 amino acids. Germline CDR1 LGHDT, CDR2 YNNKEL (reference sequence). The germline V and J ends were trimmed by 0 bases and 0 bases, with 3 bases remaining between them.

There are many counts of this clonotype. The chain carries TRBV24-1 and TRBJ2-5, with D possibly matching TRBD2 (5 bases). This CDR3 is 13 amino acids long. Trimming removed 7 bases from V and 6 bases from J, with 14 bases in between. Germline CDR1 and CDR2: KGHDR and SFDVKD. In nucleotides, the CDR3 is TGTGCCACCAGCCACGGACTTGGGCAGACCCAGTACTTC. Its protein product is CATSHGLGQTQYF.

V is TRBV12-3 or TRBV12-4 and J is TRBJ1-3; D is uncertain. CDR3 length equals 11 residues. V was cut by 3 bases and J by 10 bases, with 7 bases left in between. CDR3 coding DNA: TGTGCCAGCAGTTTTGCTGTAACCATATATTTT. This codes for CASSFAVTIYF.

V and J are TRBV11-2 and TRBJ2-3; 11 bases fit TRBD2. J lost 0 bases, V lost 3 bases, and 11 bases had no gene match. Germline lookup yields CDR1 SGHAT and CDR2 FQNNGV. The CDR3 is 19 residues long. In nucleotides, the CDR3 is TGTGCCAGCAGCTTTTGGAGACGATTAGCGGGAGGGAGCACAGATACGCAGTATTTT. Its translation is CASSFWRRLAGGSTDTQYF. Full variable domain (missing parts from reference TRBV11-2 and TRBJ2-3): EAGVAQSPRYKIIEKRQSVAFWCNPISGHATLYWYQQILGQGPKLLIQFQNNGVVDDSQLPKDRFSAERLKGVDSTLKIQPAKLEDSAVYLCASSFWRRLAGGSTDTQYFGPGTRLTVL.

The sample holds many counts of this clonotype. The rearrangement joins TRBV6-2 or TRBV6-3 to TRBJ2-3; 9 bases fit TRBD2. Trimming at V came to 5 bases and at J to 9 bases, leaving 6 bases not matched to a gene. There are 13 residues in the CDR3. The germline V gene has CDR1 MNHEY and CDR2 SVGEGT. The CDR3 nucleotides are TGTGCCAGCAGTGTAGCGGGAGAGGGGACGCAGTATTTT. Encoded protein: CASSVAGEGTQYF.

A few counts support this clonotype. This chain joins TRBV7-8 and TRBJ2-5, with D possibly being TRBD1 or TRBD2 (5 bases each). Germline CDR1 reads SGHVS; CDR2 reads FQNEAQ. The CDR3 consists of 15 residues. Between the trimmed V and J ends, which lost 5 bases and 4 bases, there was a span of 17 bases. The CDR3 is CASSSQGGGRETQYF. CDR3 bases: TGTGCCAGCAGCAGCCAGGGTGGAGGAAGAGAGACCCAGTACTTC.

The sample holds many counts of this clonotype. CDR3 nucleotide sequence: TGTGCCAGCAGCTTACCCCCGACAGATACGCAGTATTTT. Amino acids: CASSLPPTDTQYF. The chain couples TRBV7-2 to TRBJ2-3; D uncertain. CDR1 is SGHTA and CDR2 is FQGNSA in the germline V gene. Deletions cut 2 bases from V and 3 bases from J, with 6 bases between. The CDR3 is 13 amino acids.

This clonotype was detected a few times. The J gene is TRBJ2-1, the V gene TRBV4-2, with D unresolved. The CDR3 has 15 amino acids. Germline values: CDR1 LGHNA, CDR2 YNFKEQ. The V end lost 2 bases, the J end lost 5 bases, and 13 bases lay between the germline ends. CDR3 nucleotide sequence: TGTGCCAGCAGCCAAACCCCCGTGGAAGACAATGAGCAGTTCTTC. Translation gives CASSQTPVEDNEQFF.

Details on this clonotype: Just one base apart from a much larger clone, this may be a read error. The CDR3 region has the DNA TGTGCCAGCAGTTACCGGATGAGCACAGATACGCAGTATTTT. This translates into CASSYRMSTDTQYF. The J gene is TRBJ2-3, the V gene TRBV6-5, with D unresolved. The CDR3 has 14 amino acids. Trimming removed 2 bases at V and 0 bases at J, with 6 bases between. Germline lookup yields CDR1 MNHEY and CDR2 SVGAGI.

This clonotype was picked up many times. CDR3 in amino acids: CASSPRDRGETQYF. The CDR3 bases are TGTGCCAGCTCACCACGAGACAGGGGGGAGACCCAGTACTTC. This chain connects TRBV18 to TRBJ2-5; 9 bases line up with TRBD1. The V gene end was trimmed by 1 base and the J gene end by 5 bases; junction bases not matched to a gene: 2. This CDR3 region has 14 residues. Germline V CDR1 and CDR2: KGHSH, LQKENI. The variable domain in full, completed from reference TRBV18 and TRBJ2-5, reads NAGVMQNPRHLVRRRGQEARLRCSPMKGHSHVYWYRQLPEEGLKFMVYLQKENIIDESGMPKERFSAEFPKEGPSILRIQQVVRGDSAAYFCASSPRDRGETQYFGPGTRLLVL.

The chain employs TRBV12-3 or TRBV12-4 and TRBJ1-2, with D unresolved. Trimming cost V 6 bases and J 4 bases, with 15 bases left between them. The CDR3 length is 14 residues. CDR3: CASSLLQRPYGYTF. CDR3 nucleotides: TGTGCCAGCAGCCTTCTACAGCGTCCCTATGGCTACACCTTC.

At least ten counts were recorded for this clonotype. The chain has TRBV20-1 and TRBJ2-7; D is unclear. V was pared by 3 bases and J by 6 bases, with 12 bases between. The CDR3 has 12 residues. Germline V gene data show CDR1 as DFQATT and CDR2 as SNEGSKA (reference sequence). The CDR3 DNA reads as TGCAGTGCTAGTGAATATAAGAGCGAGCAGTACTTC. This gives the protein CSASEYKSEQYF.

This clonotype was seen at least ten times. CDR3 DNA sequence: TGTGCCAGCAGTTTAGGTGCTCGATCAAACACTGAAGCTTTCTTT. It encodes CASSLGARSNTEAFF. This chain uses TRBV28 with TRBJ1-1; D is unresolved. The CDR3 has 15 residues. In germline, CDR1 is MDHEN, CDR2 SYDVKM. The V end lost 2 bases, the J end lost 2 bases, and 12 bases lay between the germline ends.

The chain is built from TRBV20-1 and TRBJ2-1, with 7 bases that match TRBD2. Losses at the gene ends were 3 bases for V and 6 bases for J; bases not matched to a gene: 11. This CDR3 contains 15 residues. Germline loops: CDR1 DFQATT, CDR2 SNEGSKA (reference sequence). CDR3 loop: CSARVFLAAINEQFF. The CDR3 DNA follows: TGCAGTGCTAGGGTATTCCTAGCGGCTATCAATGAGCAGTTCTTC.

The table lists this clonotype with many counts. V gene TRBV2 combines with J gene TRBJ2-3; weak D call: TRBD1 (6 bases). Trimming removed 6 bases at V and 0 bases at J, with 16 bases between. CDR1 is SNHLY, CDR2 FYNNEI, per germline. This CDR3 spans 16 amino acids. CDR3 sequence: CASRLTAGVSTDTQYF. CDR3 DNA: TGTGCCAGCAGATTGACTGCAGGGGTTAGCACAGATACGCAGTATTTT.

V and J are TRBV7-9 and TRBJ2-1; 9 bases map to TRBD2. CDR3 length: 15 residues. CDR1 SEHNR and CDR2 FQNEAQ come from the germline V gene (reference sequence). J lost 5 bases, V lost 10 bases, and 12 bases had no gene match. The CDR3 coding sequence is TGTGCCACCCAGTCCAGCGGGAGGTTCGACAATGAGCAGTTCTTC. The encoded protein is CATQSSGRFDNEQFF.

This clonotype turned up a few times. V gene TRBV30 combines with J gene TRBJ2-2; perhaps TRBD1 as D (6 bases). The CDR3 loop spans 14 amino acids. V was pared by 1 base and J by 7 bases, with 13 bases between. Germline CDR1 is GTSNPN and CDR2 is SVGIG (reference sequence). Written as DNA, the CDR3 is TGTGCCTGGAGTGCGTGGACAGCTAACGGGGAGCTGTTTTTT. Protein product: CAWSAWTANGELFF.

The genes are TRBV2 and TRBJ2-5; possible D gene TRBD2, 7 bases. Germline loops: CDR1 SNHLY, CDR2 FYNNEI. V lost 5 bases to trimming and J lost 5 bases, with 15 bases between them. CDR3 length: 14 residues. The CDR3: CASSRTRGGETQYF. CDR3 DNA sequence: TGTGCCAGCAGTAGGACTAGAGGGGGTGAGACCCAGTACTTC.

This clonotype was detected only a few times. A far larger clone differs by one base, so this is likely a read error. The rearrangement joins TRBV11-3 to TRBJ1-4; 9 nucleotides line up with TRBD1. The CDR3 covers 16 residues. Per the germline V gene, CDR1 is SGHNT and CDR2 is YENEEA. The CDR3 region is CASSLHVGQGREKPFF. Written as DNA, the CDR3 is TGTGCCAGCAGTTTACACGTGGGACAGGGCCGGGAAAAACCGTTTTTT.

This clonotype has at least ten counts. The chain couples TRBV7-9 to TRBJ2-1; 9 bases line up with TRBD2. V lost 5 bases and J lost 7; bases outside the gene matches: 27. Germline V lookup: CDR1 SEHNR, CDR2 FQNEAQ (reference sequence). CDR3 length: 21 amino acids. In DNA, the CDR3 is TGTGCCAGCAGCCGCACGAGGGGGGGGGGGACTAGCCAACTCTTCGGGAATGAGCAGTTCTTC. Translating it yields CASSRTRGGGTSQLFGNEQFF.

This clonotype was observed many times. The chain links TRBV20-1 to TRBJ1-2; D remains unclear. The germline CDR1 and CDR2 sequences are DFQATT and SNEGSKA (reference sequence). The CDR3 spans 13 residues. The ends were cut back, 5 bases at V and 2 bases at J, with 12 bases in the middle. CDR3 region: CSAPPLGNYGYTF. CDR3 in DNA: TGCAGTGCTCCCCCTTTGGGGAACTATGGCTACACCTTC.

In this sample, this clonotype turned up many times. V and J are TRBV3-1 and TRBJ2-7, with a weak D call TRBD1 (5 bases). The length of the CDR3 is 15 residues. Germline lookup yields CDR1 LGHDT and CDR2 YNNKEL (reference sequence). V lost 8 bases and J lost 3, with 20 bases in between. The CDR3 here is CASAVGLYPDYEQYF. The CDR3 coding sequence is TGTGCCAGCGCCGTGGGGCTATATCCCGACTACGAGCAGTACTTC.